This entry lists 20 T cell receptor beta chains sequenced from one sample in a study of cytomegalovirus exposure and HLA in healthy donors. Profiled with immunoSEQ multiplex PCR; TCRdb holds only in-frame clones, not every one. The table has 76,000 or so clones, over 85% seen once; the top ten hold 2.1%. The specimen was PBMCs. These receptor sequences come from a woman under 30 in good health and CMV-seronegative.

In this sample, this clone turned up once. This sequence joins TRBV2 and TRBJ2-7, with 10 bases matching TRBD2. Per the germline V gene, CDR1 is SNHLY and CDR2 is FYNNEI. V trimming: 2 bases; J trimming: 9 bases; junction bases outside the gene matches: 13. CDR3 length equals 16 residues. The CDR3 spells CASSEPRASGSSTQYF. In DNA form, the CDR3 reads TGTGCCAGCAGTGAACCCCGGGCTAGCGGGAGTTCCACGCAGTACTTC.

The chain carries TRBV7-9 and TRBJ2-5, with a tentative D call TRBD2 (6 bases). With 1 base removed from V and 0 bases from J, the gap between germline ends came to 12 bases. The germline gives CDR1 SEHNR, CDR2 FQNEAQ (reference sequence). This CDR3 has 16 residues. DNA for the CDR3: TGTGCCAGCAGCTTAGGGAGGGGTCCCGACCAAGAGACCCAGTACTTC. Translation: CASSLGRGPDQETQYF.

V and J are TRBV2 and TRBJ1-5; 10 bases fit TRBD1. Germline V gives CDR1 SNHLY, CDR2 FYNNEI. Germline trimming cut 5 bases from V and 6 bases from J; bases unmatched to any gene: 13. CDR3 length equals 17 residues. The CDR3 DNA sequence: TGTGCCAGCAGTATAATCCGGGACAGGGGTGGCGGTCAGCCCCAGCATTTT. It is translated as CASSIIRDRGGGQPQHF.

The rearrangement uses TRBV4-2 and TRBJ2-1, with D maybe TRBD2 (5 bases). This CDR3 is built from 13 residues. Per the germline V gene, CDR1 is LGHNA and CDR2 is YNFKEQ. V gave up 11 bases and J gave up 2 bases, with 13 bases separating them. The CDR3 reads CAVSGRAYNEQFF. The CDR3 DNA sequence: TGTGCCGTGTCCGGGCGGGCCTACAATGAGCAGTTCTTC.

This chain joins TRBV27 and TRBJ2-3; D uncertain. Trimming removed 10 bases from V and 2 bases from J, with 16 bases in between. The CDR3 has 14 residues. Germline-derived CDR1 and CDR2 are MNHEY and SMNVEV (reference sequence). The CDR3 DNA reads TGTGCCATCGCTCAGACACCTAACACAGATACGCAGTATTTT. Its protein is CAIAQTPNTDTQYF.

The chain uses TRBV27 and TRBJ2-3; maybe TRBD2 (5 bases). V lost 4 bases and J lost 2, with 13 bases in between. Germline V gene lookup returns CDR1 MNHEY and CDR2 SMNVEV (reference sequence). The CDR3 is 15 amino acids. The CDR3 DNA sequence: TGTGCCAGCAGTTCGCTAGCCCCTTACACAGATACGCAGTATTTT. It translates to CASSSLAPYTDTQYF.

V is TRBV30 and J is TRBJ1-4; D is unresolved. V lost 2 bases and J lost 3, with 13 bases in between. The CDR3 spans 15 residues. Germline loops: CDR1 GTSNPN, CDR2 SVGIG (reference sequence). CDR3 sequence: CAWSRSYGSNEKLFF. The CDR3 DNA is TGTGCCTGGAGTAGGAGTTACGGGTCTAATGAAAAACTGTTTTTT.

The chain uses TRBV29-1 and TRBJ2-3; D remains ambiguous. The CDR3 consists of 14 residues. V lost 3 bases and J lost 3, with 13 bases in between. CDR1 and CDR2 from the germline V gene are SQVTM and ANQGSEA. CDR3 bases: TGCAGCGTTGATGAGGCTACTGGGACAGATACGCAGTATTTT. Amino acid sequence: CSVDEATGTDTQYF.

The CDR3 loop is CASSLAGGDTQYF. DNA of the CDR3: TGCGCCAGCAGCTTGGCCGGAGGGGATACGCAGTATTTT. The chain recombines TRBV5-1 with TRBJ2-3; a weak D match, TRBD2 (6 bases). The V end lost 0 bases, the J end lost 6 bases, and 8 bases lay between the germline ends. The CDR3 loop spans 13 amino acids. Germline CDR1 SGHRS, CDR2 YFSETQ.

The V gene is TRBV7-9, the J gene TRBJ2-1, with 9 bases aligning to TRBD2. The germline V gene encodes CDR1 SEHNR and CDR2 FQNEAQ (reference sequence). The J segment lost 5 bases and the V segment lost 2 bases, leaving 4 bases of the junction unmatched. The CDR3 totals 15 residues. This CDR3 reads CASSLLAGGDNEQFF. CDR3 nucleotide sequence: TGTGCCAGCAGCTTACTTGCGGGGGGGGACAATGAGCAGTTCTTC.

The chain links TRBV5-1 to TRBJ1-3, with 7 bases identical to TRBD1. This CDR3 is built from 14 residues. Germline CDR1 is SGHRS and CDR2 is YFSETQ. Trimming cost V 3 bases and J 4 bases; bases outside gene matches: 4. The CDR3 DNA reads TGCGCCAGCAGCTCCGACAGGGCCGGAAACACCATATATTTT. It codes for CASSSDRAGNTIYF.

The chain combines TRBV7-9 with TRBJ1-1, with a weak D call TRBD1 (5 bases). This CDR3 is built from 17 residues. Germline V lookup: CDR1 SEHNR, CDR2 FQNEAQ (reference sequence). Deletions cut 5 bases from V and 0 bases from J, with 19 bases between. CDR3 amino acids: CASSQSGWGVLNTEAFF. DNA of the CDR3: TGTGCCAGCAGCCAATCCGGGTGGGGGGTGCTGAACACTGAAGCTTTCTTT.

The V and J genes are TRBV9 and TRBJ2-1; possibly TRBD1 for D (5 bases). The V gene lost 3 bases and the J gene lost 8 bases, with 18 bases spanning the gap. This CDR3 is 15 amino acids long. Germline assignment: CDR1 SGDLS and CDR2 YYNGEE. CDR3 amino acids: CASSEGVSIGDEQFF. The CDR3 bases are TGTGCCAGCAGCGAAGGGGTTTCCATCGGCGATGAGCAGTTCTTC.

The chain combines TRBV11-3 with TRBJ1-1, with 7 bases fitting TRBD1. V lost 5 bases, J lost 3 bases, and 3 bases stayed unmatched. CDR3 length equals 13 residues. Germline V CDR1 and CDR2: SGHNT, YENEEA. CDR3 DNA sequence: TGTGCCAGCAGCCGACAGGGTGACACTGAAGCTTTCTTT. This translates into CASSRQGDTEAFF.

The chain uses TRBV11-2 and TRBJ2-1; 8 bases line up with TRBD2. This CDR3 has 16 residues. Unmatched junction bases numbered 9, after V lost 5 bases and J lost 3 bases. The germline V gene has CDR1 SGHAT and CDR2 FQNNGV. CDR3: CASSLLAEEGYNEQFF. Here the CDR3 DNA reads TGTGCCAGCAGCCTACTAGCGGAGGAAGGCTACAATGAGCAGTTCTTC.

The rearrangement links TRBV27 to TRBJ2-7, with D maybe TRBD1 (6 bases). V lost 5 bases and J 6 bases, leaving 14 bases between the germline ends. There are 13 residues in the CDR3. Germline CDR1 reads MNHEY; CDR2 reads SMNVEV (reference sequence). CDR3 region: CASSAPDRREQYF. The CDR3 region has the DNA TGTGCCAGCAGTGCTCCCGACAGGCGCGAGCAGTACTTC.

The chain joins TRBV9 to TRBJ2-2; a possible D gene is TRBD1 (5 bases). Per the germline V gene, CDR1 is SGDLS and CDR2 is YYNGEE. V dropped 7 bases and J dropped 6 bases, with 10 bases sitting between them. This CDR3 contains 12 residues. The CDR3, as DNA: TGTGCCAGCCAAGGCAGGGCCGGGGAGCTGTTTTTT. It codes for CASQGRAGELFF.

The J gene is TRBJ2-3, the V gene TRBV5-4; 12 positions match TRBD2. CDR3 length equals 17 residues. V was pared by 3 bases and J by 3 bases, with 8 bases of the junction left unmatched. Per germline, CDR1 SGHNT and CDR2 YYREEE (reference sequence). In DNA, the CDR3 is TGTGCCAGCAGCTCTAGCGGGGGGGCGTTCGTAACAGATACGCAGTATTTT. Its protein is CASSSSGGAFVTDTQYF.

In DNA, the CDR3 is TGTGCCAGCAGCCCCAGGAGGACCACCGGGGAGCTGTTTTTT. It yields the protein CASSPRRTTGELFF. The V and J genes are TRBV13 and TRBJ2-2; D is possibly TRBD2 (5 bases). The CDR3 contains 14 residues. Germline V gene sequence: CDR1 PRHDT, CDR2 FYEKMQ (reference sequence). Deletions cut 5 bases from V and 4 bases from J, with 11 bases between.

The chain carries TRBV4-1 and TRBJ1-1; D is ambiguous. This CDR3 is built from 13 residues. Germline CDR1 is MGHRA and CDR2 is YSYEKL. The V end lost 0 bases, the J end lost 11 bases, and 13 bases lay between the germline ends. DNA of the CDR3: TGCGCCAGCAGCCAAGATGGGAGGATGGGGGCTTTCTTT. Amino acids: CASSQDGRMGAFF.